This TCR beta chain was identified during a study of blood T cell repertoires in COVID-19. Note on this clone: Other DNA sequences in this sample translate to the same CDR3.

The V end lost 5 bases, the J end lost 6 bases, and 8 bases lay between the germline ends. CDR3 length: 13 amino acids. Germline lookup yields CDR1 SGHVS and CDR2 FQNEAQ. Sequenced by immunoSEQ multiplex PCR; TCRdb stores in-frame clones only, minus some. The sample holds roughly 300,000 clones, 75% to 90% seen once. Material: peripheral blood. The chain carries TRBV7-8 and TRBJ1-6; the D is unclear. The clonotype comes from a woman aged 40-49 years who had recovered from COVID-19. The CDR3 region has the DNA TGTGCCAGCAGCCTGGGCCTTAATTCACCCCTCCACTTT. Its protein product is CASSLGLNSPLHF.